This entry features one T cell receptor beta chain sequence. The antigen is undetermined. This sample stems from a study of cytomegalovirus exposure and HLA in healthy donors. The wider study: It was reported in a later analysis that the approximately 120 validation repertoires used the same platform as the 550 to 850 first-cohort repertoires. Study-level results: The study flagged roughly 150 TCR beta chains as cytomegalovirus-associated. CMV antigen specificity of a few CMV-associated chains was confirmed in vitro. Most TCR sequences proved rare, with some public TCRs found in many donors.

Per germline, CDR1 LNHDA and CDR2 SQIVND (reference sequence). V shed 3 bases and J shed 0 bases, with 8 bases lying between them. This CDR3 region has 14 residues. Generated by immunoSEQ multiplex PCR, the TCRdb table keeps only in-frame clones and is missing some. This sample carries 85,000 to 90,000 clones, about 96% of them seen once, and the ten largest clones take more than 0.65%. This sequence was found in a man younger than 35 in good health and CMV-seronegative. Source material: PBMCs. The chain is built from TRBV19 and TRBJ1-1, with unresolved D. The CDR3 region is CASSINRLNTEAFF. The CDR3 DNA reads TGTGCCAGTAGTATTAACAGACTGAACACTGAAGCTTTCTTT. Drawing the rest from reference TRBV19 and TRBJ1-1, the complete variable domain is DGGITQSPKYLFRKEGQNVTLSCEQNLNHDAMYWYRQDPGQGLRLIYYSQIVNDFQKGDIAEGYSVSREKKESFPLTVTSAQKNPTAFYLCASSINRLNTEAFFGQGTRLTVV.